What follows describes a single T cell receptor (beta chain). It has no known antigen specificity. Inclusive of the bounding cysteine and phenylalanine, the CDR3 is 14 residues long. Just CDR3 DNA is preserved here, 42 bases in frame from base 1. CDR1 and CDR2, looked up from the germline V gene, are MNHEY and SVGAGI. Compared with germline, V lacks 6 bases and J lacks 3 bases; bases without a gene match: 5. This entry comes from a study of cytomegalovirus exposure and HLA in healthy donors (dated 2017 in TCRdb). In terms of the full investigation: An earlier analysis of approximately 640 of the donors reported 250 to 300 Gb of sequence data and some 120 million unique TCR beta sequences from 150 million to 200 million T cells. The later analysis used no new phenotypic data to find candidate immune exposures, relying instead on TCR beta sequences and their occurrence across donors. To predict cytomegalovirus infection status, the study combined high-throughput TCR immunosequencing, statistical association of individual TCRs with disease status, and machine learning. Every discovery cohort repertoire had been produced on one sequencing platform. The study aimed to test whether cataloging public T cell receptors could reveal signatures of past pathogen exposure. An earlier analysis of several hundred of the donors used high-throughput TCR beta sequencing to judge whether each TCR beta V gene segment behaved as functional or pseudogenic. Donor age, sex, ethnicity and CMV serostatus were compiled together with the repertoire data. To study patterns of TCR occurrence, a later analysis re-analyzed previously published TCR beta repertoires from 666 donors and added high-resolution HLA genotyping. Of the roughly 390 genotyped donors, around 81% fell in the genetic ancestry cluster associated with self-reported Caucasian donors. HLA typing covered class I and class II loci at four-digit resolution. Typing coverage differed by locus: A, B, C, DRB1 and DQB1 were typed in roughly 629-630 donors, DQA1 in approximately 520, DPA1 in over 600, and DPB1 in just under 490. Because of strong linkage in the cohort, roughly five DR-DQ haplotypes were treated as single units for association and clustering. An early release that covered about 640 HLA-typed donors contained approximately 300 gigabases of sequencing data and 75 million to 100 million unique TCR sequences. Among some 410 genotyped donors of the cohort, an average of around 240,000 unique TCR beta nucleotide sequences were sequenced per donor, around 20% of them non-productive. The study used immunosequencing to profile the T cell repertoires of more than 650 subjects and linked those repertoires to cytomegalovirus serostatus. A separate validation cohort of over a hundred different subjects was used in addition to the roughly 620-subject first cohort. In a later genetic analysis, genome-wide SNP genotypes for about three fifths of the roughly 670 donors were used, and that subset was treated as a discovery cohort.

Results the study describes overall, beyond this receptor: In a later analysis, most CMV-associated TCR beta chains were found to appear HLA-restricted, with HLA associations seemingly driven largely by CMV exposure. A cluster of highly shared sequence variants was judged likely to represent a technical artifact of the sequencing pipeline. In a later genetic analysis, a missense DCLRE1C variant was associated with V-gene and J-gene trimming of TCR beta chains, and the association was replicated in an independent cohort. According to a later genetic analysis, donors in an Asian-associated ancestry cluster had fewer N-insertions in productive TCRs than the roughly 660-donor mean. The classifier was reported to diagnose cytomegalovirus status with high specificity and sensitivity in both the original cohort and the validation cohort. Most TCR sequences were observed very rarely across donors, whereas some public TCRs were present in many individuals. Only TCR beta chains were sequenced in this cohort, and the absence of alpha or paired-chain data limited detectable features. Because HLA typing was unavailable for some donors at each locus, only the typed subset was used in association tests. According to a later analysis, TCR association rates differed among HLA loci, with DRB1 alleles showing the most associated TCRs and HLA-C alleles showing the fewest. In vitro tests confirmed that a few of the cytomegalovirus-associated TCR beta chains recognize cytomegalovirus antigens. Because the 87-base-pair reads could not distinguish some IMGT-functional V segments, including TRBV6-2 and TRBV6-3, those segments were excluded. The study gave a list of 150 to 200 TCR beta chains associated with cytomegalovirus. The presence/absence analyses assumed that sequencing depth was roughly uniform across donors, and that assumption may not be true. A later analysis reported that several top co-occurrence clusters appeared linked to parvovirus B19, influenza, CMV and Epstein-Barr virus. A further reported finding was that TCR beta sequences accurately predicted the HLA-A and HLA-B alleles for most subjects in the first cohort. A later analysis found that HLA-associated TCR beta chains were more clonally expanded and had lower generation probabilities than equally common non-associated chains. An earlier analysis of some 560 of the donors showed that most TCR beta V segments appeared in productive rearrangements either about 87% or about 30% of the time, which broadly matched IMGT annotations. The earlier analysis of 450 to 700 of the donors excluded some 15 rarely observed V segments, including chromosome 9 orphons, because counts were too low. According to the authors, the approach could potentially be generalized to other disease states and immunological phenotypes. The only immune exposure information available for the cohort was CMV serostatus. A later analysis associated about 16,000 TCR beta sequences with specific HLA alleles at a false discovery rate of 0.05. Linkage disequilibrium might explain the correlated functional status among segregating V segments, but an unknown experimental factor could not be ruled out. When HLA alleles, especially DR and DQ, strongly co-occurred, TCR associations were difficult to assign to individual alleles.

Libraries came from the immunoSEQ multiplex PCR assay. A mixture of 60 forward primers for TCR Vbeta segments and 13 reverse primers for TCR Jbeta segments was used in the multiplex PCR. The CDR3 region of rearranged TCR beta genes was amplified from genomic DNA with a multiplex PCR assay. On the Illumina HiSeq System, the amplified TCR beta libraries were sequenced as 87-base-pair reads. For the original study's pipeline: A later analysis tallied roughly 76 million unique TCR beta chains across the 666 repertoires, and about 12 million of those chains were shared by two or more donors. A nearest-neighbor algorithm error-corrected the raw reads and collapsed the reads into unique sequences, merging closely related sequences to remove PCR and sequencing errors. CDR3 sequences were aligned to IMGT reference sequences to assign V, D and J gene segments. Each retained sequence needed at least a six-nucleotide match to both a V gene segment and a J gene segment. A rearrangement counted as productive if the CDR3 had no stop codons and remained in frame with V and J, and every other rearrangement counted as non-productive. CDR3 was defined according to IMGT convention as the region running from the second conserved V-encoded cysteine to the conserved J-encoded phenylalanine. The earlier analysis of fewer than 750 of the donors excluded sequences that lacked an unambiguous match to a single V gene segment. In an earlier analysis of more than 500 of the donors, a V segment was called functional when productive rearrangements were above 56.7%, and segregating when the standard deviation between donors exceeded 5%. A statistical classification framework was developed to diagnose cytomegalovirus status using the catalog of TCR beta chain sequences. In a later analysis, TCR nucleotide sequences were compared against IMGT/GENE-DB human TR gene sequences so that V and J genes could be assigned. In a later analysis, CDR3 sequences and most-parsimonious VDJ recombination scenarios were assigned using the TCRdist pipeline. In a later analysis, every TCR beta chain was defined by the combination of its CDR3 amino acid sequence and its V-gene family, and reads without a unique V-gene family were dropped. As a way to deal with suspected cross-contamination and a sequencing artifact, a later analysis dropped approximately 590 nucleotide sequences that were highly shared and had low generation probability. In a later analysis, a clonal expansion index for each public chain was calculated from normalized within-repertoire ranks of inferred template counts. In a later analysis, generation probabilities were computed using a VDJ recombination model fitted to out-of-frame rearrangements, and the results were checked against IGoR. In a later analysis, hypergeometric tests were used to score TCR-TCR, TCR-HLA and TCR-CMV co-occurrence, with a repertoire-size bias correction applied to TCR pairs. In a later analysis, false discovery rates were estimated by permuting HLA or CMV assignments 20 times. In a later analysis, co-occurring TCRs were grouped with DBSCAN, and TCRdist sequence similarity was added when clustering was performed within HLA-allele-positive subsets. Co-occurrence clustering excluded repertoires with fewer than 30,000 or more than 120,000 public chains, plus five with anomalous nucleotide sharing. TCRdb's version of the immuneACCESS table is confined to in-frame rearrangements and falls short of the full clone set. An unresolved V gene accounts for under half of the shortfall where checked; the remainder is of unknown origin. D and trimming were read from the DNA, whereas the V and J calls and clone size are those reported in that table. The sample's records list tens of thousands of clones. The top ten clones comprise about 1.5% of the sample.

The cohort was made up of approximately 700 healthy bone marrow donors. At the time of sampling, every cohort member was nominally healthy, though immune exposures that went unrecorded were likely present. The donor tested CMV seronegative, placing the donor among the 350 to 400 seronegative members of the cohort. A peripheral blood sample was collected from each donor, and TCR beta sequencing was performed on peripheral blood mononuclear cells. The Qiagen DNeasy Blood Extraction Kit was used to extract genomic DNA from the blood cell samples. The V and J genes are TRBV6-5 and TRBJ2-7; 10 junctional bases match TRBD1. The sequence came from a woman aged 60 to 75 in good health and CMV-seronegative. Sequencing input: PBMCs. The base sequence is TGTGCCAGCAGCTACGGACAGGGGGTCTACGAGCAGTACTTC. It translates as CASSYGQGVYEQYF.